The 9 T cell receptor beta chains below all came from one sample that was sequenced in a study of CXCR3-negative and CXCR3-positive naive CD8 T cells. The authors prepared UMI-labeled TRB cDNA libraries by 5' RACE. TCRdb reworked the 5' RACE reads into one entry per CDR3 protein, no DNA. Its clone listing holds about 40,000 distinct CDR3 sequences. The sequenced sample consisted of naive CXCR3- CD8+ T cells from blood. Subset defined: CD45RO-CCR7+CD27+CD95- naive CD8+ T cells lacking CXCR3 (TNR3-). These receptor sequences come from a human donor in good health. Some clones in this sample may be carry-over from other donors' samples.

The chain carries TRBV7-9 and TRBJ2-7. The CDR3 totals 12 residues. Germline V gives CDR1 SEHNR, CDR2 FQNEAQ (reference sequence). This CDR3 reads CASSLGGSEQYF.

The chain recombines TRBV29-1 with TRBJ2-2; as DNA is missing, the TRBD2 call by TCRdb cannot be tested. CDR3 length equals 16 residues. Per germline, CDR1 SQVTM and CDR2 ANQGSEA. CDR3 sequence: CSVEVFGGGNTGELFF.

The chain recombines TRBV20-1 with TRBJ2-7. This CDR3 has 13 residues. CDR1 is DFQATT, CDR2 SNEGSKA, per germline (reference sequence). The chain's CDR3 is CSARWESSYEQYF.

The chain combines TRBV15 with TRBJ1-4; TCRdb picks TRBD1, but there is no DNA to check that call. From germline, CDR1 is LNHNV and CDR2 YYDKDF (reference sequence). There are 15 residues in the CDR3. The CDR3 loop reads CATGGSRASNEKLFF.

V gene TRBV9 combines with J gene TRBJ2-1. The V gene's germline CDR1 is SGDLS and CDR2 YYNGEE. The CDR3 sequence is 11 residues long. The CDR3: CASSEDDEQFF.

The chain is built from TRBV7-6 and TRBJ2-1; the D call of TRBD1 rests on TCRdb alone, since no DNA is present to check it. The CDR3 is made up of 22 amino acids. CDR1 and CDR2 (germline): SGHVS, FNYEAQ. The chain's CDR3 is CASSFPAGAGPPPLSSYNEQFF.

This CDR3 is CSVVREGTYNEQFF. The rearrangement joins TRBV29-1 to TRBJ2-1; TCRdb gives TRBD2 as the D gene, but with no DNA this cannot be confirmed. The CDR3 runs 14 residues. Germline CDR1 SQVTM, CDR2 ANQGSEA.

This chain joins TRBV29-1 and TRBJ1-1; TCRdb's D gene call, TRBD1, goes unchecked for lack of DNA. The CDR3 has 14 residues. CDR1 is SQVTM, CDR2 ANQGSEA, per germline. This chain's CDR3 is CSVPMTGKNTEAFF. Drawing the rest from reference TRBV29-1 and TRBJ1-1, the complete variable domain is SAVISQKPSRDICQRGTSLTIQCQVDSQVTMMFWYRQQPGQSLTLIATANQGSEATYESGFVIDKFPISRPNLTFSTLTVSNMSPEDSSIYLCSVPMTGKNTEAFFGQGTRLTVV.

The chain joins TRBV9 to TRBJ1-1. Germline CDR1 SGDLS, CDR2 YYNGEE. CDR3 length equals 15 residues. CDR3 protein: CASSVGLSMNTEAFF.